These T cell receptor beta chains were read from a single sample in a study of T-cell memory formation after mild COVID-19. MiXCR was run by TCRdb on the 5' RACE reads, yielding one entry per CDR3 protein. The sample records roughly 250,000 distinct CDR3 sequences, 16% being singletons. Sequences were obtained from PBMCs or a T cell subset sorted from them (not recorded which). These receptor sequences come from a man aged 18 to 29 who had mild COVID-19 (a few samples of this study predate the infection). Cell type and time point are not known. Each CDR3 is given with its conserved first and last residue. A D gene is named only where the DNA matches it firmly. Only some rows state a clone size, as once, few, many or a class for expanded clones.

v_gene: TRBV7-2; d_gene: -; abundance: -; j_gene: TRBJ1-5; CDR3aa: CASSPPRGGGQPQHF; CDR3nt: TGTGCCAGCAGCCCCCCCCGGGGTGGGGGTCAGCCCCAGCATTTT
v_gene: TRBV27; d_gene: -; abundance: -; j_gene: TRBJ1-4; CDR3aa: CASRRLDREKLFF; CDR3nt: TGTGCCAGCAGACGTCTCGACAGAGAAAAACTGTTTTTT
v_gene: TRBV5-4; d_gene: -; abundance: few; j_gene: TRBJ2-3; CDR3aa: CASSSDSASTDTQYF; CDR3nt: TGTGCCAGCAGCTCGGACTCGGCTAGCACAGATACGCAGTATTTT
v_gene: TRBV6-5; d_gene: TRBD2; abundance: -; j_gene: TRBJ2-7; CDR3aa: CASSYSSGAPREQYF; CDR3nt: TGTGCCAGCAGTTACTCAAGCGGGGCGCCTAGGGAGCAGTACTTC
v_gene: TRBV9; d_gene: -; abundance: few; j_gene: TRBJ2-2; CDR3aa: CASSAFQGSGELFF; CDR3nt: TGTGCCAGCAGCGCCTTCCAGGGGAGCGGGGAGCTGTTTTTT
v_gene: TRBV6-6; d_gene: -; abundance: -; j_gene: TRBJ2-7; CDR3aa: CASSRNYEQYF; CDR3nt: TGTGCCAGCAGCCGTAACTACGAGCAGTACTTC
v_gene: TRBV5-1; d_gene: TRBD1; abundance: few; j_gene: TRBJ1-2; CDR3aa: CASSLDRGRRFGYTF; CDR3nt: TGCGCCAGCAGCTTGGACAGGGGGCGGAGGTTTGGCTACACCTTC
v_gene: TRBV5-1; d_gene: -; abundance: -; j_gene: TRBJ1-6; CDR3aa: CASSLASGGGIRDNSPLHF; CDR3nt: TGCGCCAGCAGCTTGGCCTCCGGAGGGGGGATACGGGATAATTCACCCCTCCACTTT
v_gene: TRBV18; d_gene: -; abundance: -; j_gene: TRBJ2-5; CDR3aa: CASRTVQSETQYF; CDR3nt: TGTGCCAGCCGGACCGTCCAGAGCGAGACCCAGTACTTC
v_gene: TRBV7-9; d_gene: -; abundance: many; j_gene: TRBJ1-4; CDR3aa: CASSLNRDNEKLFF; CDR3nt: TGTGCCAGCAGCTTGAACAGGGATAATGAAAAACTGTTTTTT
v_gene: TRBV5-6; d_gene: -; abundance: few; j_gene: TRBJ2-1; CDR3aa: CASSLLSYRESSYNEQFF; CDR3nt: TGTGCCAGCAGCTTACTCAGCTACAGGGAGAGCTCCTACAATGAGCAGTTCTTC
v_gene: TRBV12-3/TRBV12-4; d_gene: -; abundance: -; j_gene: TRBJ1-1; CDR3aa: CASTPGHVSSEAFF; CDR3nt: TGTGCCAGCACCCCGGGACACGTTTCGAGTGAAGCTTTCTTT
v_gene: TRBV11-2; d_gene: -; abundance: few; j_gene: TRBJ2-5; CDR3aa: CASSLERIETQYF; CDR3nt: TGTGCCAGCAGCTTAGAGAGAATAGAGACCCAGTACTTC
v_gene: TRBV7-2; d_gene: TRBD2; abundance: few; j_gene: TRBJ2-3; CDR3aa: CATSRGGLYSTDTQYF; CDR3nt: TGTGCCACCTCGCGGGGGGGACTCTATAGCACAGATACGCAGTATTTT
v_gene: TRBV7-2; d_gene: -; abundance: -; j_gene: TRBJ2-3; CDR3aa: CASSGRAGALSTDTQYF; CDR3nt: TGTGCCAGCAGCGGGCGGGCGGGGGCGCTTAGCACAGATACGCAGTATTTT
v_gene: TRBV12-3/TRBV12-4; d_gene: TRBD1; abundance: -; j_gene: TRBJ2-2; CDR3aa: CASSSDRGGGGELFF; CDR3nt: TGTGCCAGCAGTTCAGACAGGGGAGGTGGCGGGGAGCTGTTTTTT
v_gene: TRBV6-6; d_gene: -; abundance: few; j_gene: TRBJ1-2; CDR3aa: CASKPGPQHSGYTF; CDR3nt: TGTGCTTCCAAACCTGGTCCCCAGCATAGTGGCTACACCTTC
v_gene: TRBV6-5; d_gene: TRBD1; abundance: -; j_gene: TRBJ2-2; CDR3aa: CATLATGPTGELFF; CDR3nt: TGTGCCACTCTCGCGACAGGGCCTACCGGGGAGCTGTTTTTT
v_gene: TRBV30; d_gene: TRBD1; abundance: few; j_gene: TRBJ1-1; CDR3aa: CAWRGQFEAFF; CDR3nt: TGTGCCTGGAGGGGACAGTTCGAAGCTTTCTTT
v_gene: TRBV27; d_gene: TRBD2; abundance: many; j_gene: TRBJ2-1; CDR3aa: CASRVIAGGLNEQFF; CDR3nt: TGTGCCAGCAGGGTTATAGCGGGGGGGCTTAATGAGCAGTTCTTC
v_gene: TRBV5-1; d_gene: TRBD2; abundance: -; j_gene: TRBJ2-7; CDR3aa: CASSRSSGGASYEQYF; CDR3nt: TGCGCCAGCAGCCGATCTAGCGGGGGGGCCTCCTACGAGCAGTACTTC
v_gene: TRBV4-2; d_gene: -; abundance: few; j_gene: TRBJ2-3; CDR3aa: CASSQGTSRIGDTQYF; CDR3nt: TGTGCCAGCAGCCAAGGAACGTCGAGGATTGGAGATACGCAGTATTTT
v_gene: TRBV5-6; d_gene: -; abundance: -; j_gene: TRBJ2-3; CDR3aa: CASSFPQDTQYF; CDR3nt: TGTGCCAGCAGCTTCCCACAAGATACGCAGTATTTT
v_gene: TRBV4-2; d_gene: -; abundance: few; j_gene: TRBJ2-4; CDR3aa: CASSQTTGINIQYF; CDR3nt: TGTGCCAGCAGCCAAACTACAGGGATAAACATTCAGTACTTC
v_gene: TRBV7-3; d_gene: TRBD2; abundance: -; j_gene: TRBJ2-1; CDR3aa: CASSPRGSGVDEQFF; CDR3nt: TGTGCCAGCAGTCCTCGAGGTAGCGGGGTCGATGAGCAGTTCTTC
v_gene: TRBV7-3; d_gene: -; abundance: many; j_gene: TRBJ2-3; CDR3aa: CASSLRRQRNPWGGTDTQYF; CDR3nt: TGTGCCAGCAGCTTAAGAAGGCAGCGGAATCCTTGGGGGGGCACAGATACGCAGTATTTT